The T cell receptor (beta chain) described here comes from a study of shared clonotypes between healthy human individuals. Tens of thousands of T cell genomes, or around 200 ng DNA, went into the sorted-subset replicate PCRs. Study processing details: Junction-only immunoSEQ sequences carried no quality scores, so filtering differed. Profiled with immunoSEQ multiplex PCR; TCRdb holds only in-frame clones, not every one. V, J and clone size are taken as reported in that table, and D and trimming were inferred from the DNA itself. The sample carries roughly 1 million clones, under 80% recorded once. The specimen was memory CD4+ T cells sorted from blood. Subset here: CD45RA-negative fraction. This TCR derives from a young man in good health.

The CDR3 bases are TGCAGCGTTGAAGGATCGAGACCCACAGATACGCAGTATTTT. Translation: CSVEGSRPTDTQYF. The V gene is TRBV29-1, the J gene TRBJ2-3; D uncertain. The CDR3 covers 14 residues. V lost 1 base to trimming and J lost 2 bases, with 10 bases between them. In germline, CDR1 is SQVTM, CDR2 ANQGSEA.